This T cell receptor beta chain was recovered during a study of blood T cell repertoires in COVID-19 (TCRdb year 2020). For the study in its entirety: Samples from collaborators originated in the United States, Italy and Spain and spanned both the acute and convalescent phases of COVID-19. Deeply sampled blood TCRbeta repertoires from subjects exposed to, actively infected with, or recovered from COVID-19 were included in the dataset. The prospective study material was composed of cDNA or gDNA derived from T cells, B-cell-depleted T cells, or PBMCs. The repertoires were released in a freely available public database intended as a resource for research on the immune response to SARS-CoV-2. A de-identified subject ID, COVID-19 status, age in years and sex were almost always included in the sample metadata. Where available, HLA class I and class II types were obtained from metadata supplied by the sample provider rather than from assay-based typing. The samples were drawn from the first 160 participants of the ongoing ImmuneRACE study and from some 1,300 subjects provided by 6 global collaborators. Broader findings and caveats from the paper: Clinical and demographic metadata were provided uncurated, with the amount varying by source and participant.

Here V drops 0 bases and J drops 0 bases, and the junction holds 7 bases not matched to any gene. CDR1 ENHRY and CDR2 SYGVKD are derived from the germline V gene. The CDR3 spans 18 residues, from the cysteine through the phenylalanine. Only CDR3 DNA is held: 54 bases, read in frame from base 1. TCRbeta CDR3 regions were amplified from genomic DNA using the immunoSEQ Assay, a bias-controlled multiplex PCR. Per the original workflow: Within the assay, amplification of reference gene primers was used to estimate how many nucleated cells each sample contained. To quantify the absolute abundance of each unique TCRbeta CDR3 rearrangement, sequence reads were collapsed and filtered. For each sample, productive Simpson clonality was calculated by taking the square root of Simpson's diversity index across productive rearrangements. This immuneACCESS table, as held by TCRdb, lists in-frame sequences with V and J called but not all clones. Of the missing ones, under half trace to an unresolved V gene in checked studies; the others have no known cause. V, J and clone size were drawn from that table, and D and trimming were deduced from the DNA. The table for this sample lists about 100,000 clones; 65% to 90% of them were counted only once. The ten largest make up approximately 1.3% of the sample.

Details on this clone: Its antigen has not been determined. Within one base of it there is no much larger clone, and no base qualities were kept.

Each collaborating institution followed its own protocols to collect whole blood in K2EDTA tubes. For TCRbeta analysis, collaborators shipped samples in one of three forms: frozen whole blood, isolated PBMCs, or DNA extracted from either of those sample types. The TCR comes from a man older than 75 with active or convalescent COVID-19. In this chain, TRBV10-3 is recombined with TRBJ2-3; TRBD2 fits 9 bases in the junction. Sequenced input: peripheral blood. The DNA sequence reads TGTGCCATCAGTGAGTCGTGGGCTAGCGGGGCTAGCACAGATACGCAGTATTTT. Translation gives CAISESWASGASTDTQYF.